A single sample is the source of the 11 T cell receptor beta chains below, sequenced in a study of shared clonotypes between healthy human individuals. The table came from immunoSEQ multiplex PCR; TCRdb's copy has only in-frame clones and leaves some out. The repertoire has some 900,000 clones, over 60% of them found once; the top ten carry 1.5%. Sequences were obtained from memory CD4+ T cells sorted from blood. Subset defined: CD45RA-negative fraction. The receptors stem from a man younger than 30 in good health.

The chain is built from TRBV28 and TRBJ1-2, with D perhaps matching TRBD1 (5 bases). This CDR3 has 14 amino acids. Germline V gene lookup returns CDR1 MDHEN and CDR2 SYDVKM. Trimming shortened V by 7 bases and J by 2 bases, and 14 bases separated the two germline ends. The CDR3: CASTRSGGNYGYTF. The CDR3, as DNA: TGTGCCAGCACCCGTAGTGGGGGAAACTATGGCTACACCTTC.

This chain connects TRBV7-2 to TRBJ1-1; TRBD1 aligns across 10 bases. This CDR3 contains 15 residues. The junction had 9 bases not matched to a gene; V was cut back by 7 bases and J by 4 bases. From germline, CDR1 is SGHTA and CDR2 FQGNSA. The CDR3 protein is CASTRFWTGGTEAFF. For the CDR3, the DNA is TGTGCCAGCACCCGCTTTTGGACAGGGGGCACTGAAGCTTTCTTT.

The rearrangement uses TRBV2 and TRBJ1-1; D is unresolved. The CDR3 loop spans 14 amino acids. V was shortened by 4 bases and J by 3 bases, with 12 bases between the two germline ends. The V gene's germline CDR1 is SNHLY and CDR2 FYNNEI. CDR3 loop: CASSARNKDTEAFF. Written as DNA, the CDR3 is TGTGCCAGCAGTGCTCGGAATAAGGACACTGAAGCTTTCTTT.

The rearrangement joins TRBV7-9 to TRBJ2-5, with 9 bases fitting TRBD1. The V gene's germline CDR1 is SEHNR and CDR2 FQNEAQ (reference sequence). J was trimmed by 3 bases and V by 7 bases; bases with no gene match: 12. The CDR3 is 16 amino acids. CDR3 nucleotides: TGTGCCAGCAAGCTAACAGGGGGCGCTCCGAAAGAGACCCAGTACTTC. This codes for CASKLTGGAPKETQYF.

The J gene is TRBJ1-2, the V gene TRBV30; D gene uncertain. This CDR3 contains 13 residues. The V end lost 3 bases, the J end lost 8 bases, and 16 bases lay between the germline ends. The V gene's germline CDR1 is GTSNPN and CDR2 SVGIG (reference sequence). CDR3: CAWRPGPGEGYTF. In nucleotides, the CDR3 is TGTGCCTGGAGACCCGGACCCGGGGAAGGCTACACCTTC.

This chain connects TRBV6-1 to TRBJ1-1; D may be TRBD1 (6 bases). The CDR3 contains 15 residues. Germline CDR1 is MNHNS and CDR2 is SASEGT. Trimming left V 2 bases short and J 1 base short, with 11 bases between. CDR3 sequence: CASSEPLGQNTEAFF. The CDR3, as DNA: TGTGCCAGCAGTGAACCCTTGGGACAGAACACTGAAGCTTTCTTT.

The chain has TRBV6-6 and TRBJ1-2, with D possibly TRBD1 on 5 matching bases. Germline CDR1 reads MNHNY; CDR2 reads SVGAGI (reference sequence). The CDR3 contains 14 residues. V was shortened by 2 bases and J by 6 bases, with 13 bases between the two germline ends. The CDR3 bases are TGTGCCAGCAGTTACGGGGGAATAGGTGATGGCTACACCTTC. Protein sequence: CASSYGGIGDGYTF.

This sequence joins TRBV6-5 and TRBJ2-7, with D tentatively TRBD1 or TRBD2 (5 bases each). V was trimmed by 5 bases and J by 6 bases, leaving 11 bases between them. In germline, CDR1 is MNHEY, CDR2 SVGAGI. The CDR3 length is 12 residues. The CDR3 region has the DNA TGTGCCAGCAGTCGGGACGCCGGCGAGCAGTACTTC. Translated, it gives CASSRDAGEQYF.

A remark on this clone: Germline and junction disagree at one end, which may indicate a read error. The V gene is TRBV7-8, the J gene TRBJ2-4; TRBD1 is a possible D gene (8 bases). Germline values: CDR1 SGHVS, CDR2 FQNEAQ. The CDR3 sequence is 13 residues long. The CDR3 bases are TGTGCCAGCAGCTTAGCGCTTGGACAGGGAGGGAACTTC. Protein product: CASSLALGQGGNF.

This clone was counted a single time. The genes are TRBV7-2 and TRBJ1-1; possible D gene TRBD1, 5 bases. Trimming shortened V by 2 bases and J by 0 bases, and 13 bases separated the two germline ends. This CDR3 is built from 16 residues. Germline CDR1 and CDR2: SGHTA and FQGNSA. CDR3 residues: CASSLNGPGVNTEAFF. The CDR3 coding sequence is TGTGCCAGCAGCTTAAATGGTCCGGGGGTGAACACTGAAGCTTTCTTT.

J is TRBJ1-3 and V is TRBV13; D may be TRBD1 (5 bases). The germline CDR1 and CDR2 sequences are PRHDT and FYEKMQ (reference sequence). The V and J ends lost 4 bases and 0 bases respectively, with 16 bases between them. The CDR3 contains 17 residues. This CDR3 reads CASSSPSGFSSGNTIYF. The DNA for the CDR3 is TGTGCCAGCAGCTCCCCATCAGGGTTCAGCTCTGGAAACACCATATATTTT.